This TCR beta chain was obtained from a study of blood T cell repertoires in COVID-19. The overall study: Samples of COVID-19 (acute and convalescent) were obtained from the United States, Italy and Spain. The analysed material was cDNA or gDNA that came from T cells, B-cell-depleted T cells, or PBMCs.

There are 14 residues in the CDR3. CDR1 and CDR2 from the germline V gene are SGHTA and FQGNSA. V was pared by 5 bases and J by 7 bases, with 17 bases between. In the study's own analysis: Amplified reference gene primers provided the basis for estimating nucleated cell counts. Sequencing used immunoSEQ multiplex PCR; TCRdb keeps in-frame clones, though not all of them. The V and J calls and clone size are taken from that table; D and trimming were inferred from the DNA. The repertoire has more than 150,000 clones, about 86% of them found once; the top ten carry 5.5% to 7%. V and J are TRBV7-2 and TRBJ1-1; D is unclear. This sequence originates from a man aged 50 to 60 with active or convalescent COVID-19. Input material: peripheral blood. In nucleotides, the CDR3 is TGTGCCAGCAGCCTCACCTTATCGACATTTGAAGCTTTCTTT. It yields the protein CASSLTLSTFEAFF.